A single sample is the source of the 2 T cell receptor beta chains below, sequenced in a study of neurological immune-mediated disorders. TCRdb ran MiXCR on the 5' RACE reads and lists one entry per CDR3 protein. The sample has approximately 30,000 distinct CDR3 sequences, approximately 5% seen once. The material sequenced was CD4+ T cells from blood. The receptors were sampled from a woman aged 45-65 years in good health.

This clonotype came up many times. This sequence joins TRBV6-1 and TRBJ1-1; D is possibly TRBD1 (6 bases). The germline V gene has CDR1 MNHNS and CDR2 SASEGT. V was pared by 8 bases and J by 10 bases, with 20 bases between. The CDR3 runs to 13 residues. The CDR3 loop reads CASPTGPEAPAFF. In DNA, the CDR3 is TGTGCCAGCCCGACAGGCCCCGAGGCCCCAGCTTTCTTT.

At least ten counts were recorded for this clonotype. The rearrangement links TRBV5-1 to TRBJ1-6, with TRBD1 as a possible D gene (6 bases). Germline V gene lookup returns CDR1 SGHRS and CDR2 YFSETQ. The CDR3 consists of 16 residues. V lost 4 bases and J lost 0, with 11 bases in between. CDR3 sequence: CASSPGHSSYNSPLHF. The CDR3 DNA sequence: TGCGCCAGCAGCCCGGGACACAGCTCCTATAATTCACCCCTCCACTTT.